The entry that follows covers one T cell receptor (beta chain) sequence. The antigen is undetermined. Both 60 Vbeta primers and 13 Jbeta primers went into the PCR. In the authors' methods: Counted up in a later analysis, unique TCR beta chains came to about 83 million, with around 12 million shared. TCRdb's copy holds only in-frame clones and misses some; the assay was immunoSEQ multiplex PCR. V and J calls and clone size follow that table, whereas D and trimming were derived from the DNA. This table has 150,000 to 200,000 clones, around 80% appearing once. The data were obtained in a study of cytomegalovirus exposure and HLA in healthy donors. General study points: Later analysis identified several of the most significant clusters that appeared linked to common viral pathogens. In a later analysis, HLA-associated TCR beta chains were more clonally expanded than equally common others. The authors considered a cluster of highly shared sequence variants likely to be a sequencing artifact.

The V end was cut by 0 bases, the J end by 2 bases, with 16 bases between. This CDR3 has 17 amino acids. Germline CDR1 is LGHNA and CDR2 is YNFKEQ. The receptor's source is a girl between 10 and 17 years old in good health and CMV-seropositive. This sequence joins TRBV4-2 and TRBJ1-1, with D possibly TRBD1 on 5 matching bases. What was sequenced was PBMCs. The CDR3 loop is CASSQDRSATANTEAFF. CDR3 in DNA: TGTGCCAGCAGCCAAGATCGGTCAGCGACAGCAAACACTGAAGCTTTCTTT.